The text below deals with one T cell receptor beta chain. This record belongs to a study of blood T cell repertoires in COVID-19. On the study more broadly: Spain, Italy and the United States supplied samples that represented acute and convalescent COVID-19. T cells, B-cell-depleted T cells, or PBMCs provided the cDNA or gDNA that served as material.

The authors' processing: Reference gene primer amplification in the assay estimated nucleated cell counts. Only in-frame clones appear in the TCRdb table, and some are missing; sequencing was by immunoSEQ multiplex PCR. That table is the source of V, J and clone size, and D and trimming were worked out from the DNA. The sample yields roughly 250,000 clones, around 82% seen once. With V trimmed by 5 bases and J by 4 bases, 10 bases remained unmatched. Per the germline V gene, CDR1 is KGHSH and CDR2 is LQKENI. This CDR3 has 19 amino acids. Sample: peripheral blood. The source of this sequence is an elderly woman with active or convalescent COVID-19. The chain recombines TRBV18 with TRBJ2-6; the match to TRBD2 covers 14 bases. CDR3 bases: TGTGCCAGCTCAGCCTGGGCCGGGACTAGCGGGAGCGGGGCCAACGTCCTGACTTTC. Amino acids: CASSAWAGTSGSGANVLTF.